The T cell receptor (beta chain) under discussion was sequenced for a study of T cells in localized non-small cell lung cancer. This table comes from immunoSEQ multiplex PCR, and its TCRdb copy is limited to in-frame clones, with some not included. Altogether 30,000 to 45,000 clones are present, 81% being singletons, with the ten largest covering around 7.5%. The germline CDR1 and CDR2 sequences are MNHNY and SVGAGI (reference sequence). The CDR3 runs 14 residues. The V gene lost 2 bases and the J gene lost 7 bases, with 15 bases spanning the gap. This specimen consisted of peripheral blood mononuclear cells, obtained before any cancer treatment. The chain couples TRBV6-6 to TRBJ2-7; TRBD1 might be the D (7 bases). The origin of this receptor is a male donor at least 60 years old with stage II lung adenocarcinoma. CDR3 sequence: CASSYGRGVGEQYF. CDR3 nucleotide sequence: TGTGCCAGCAGTTACGGCAGGGGGGTGGGGGAGCAGTACTTC.